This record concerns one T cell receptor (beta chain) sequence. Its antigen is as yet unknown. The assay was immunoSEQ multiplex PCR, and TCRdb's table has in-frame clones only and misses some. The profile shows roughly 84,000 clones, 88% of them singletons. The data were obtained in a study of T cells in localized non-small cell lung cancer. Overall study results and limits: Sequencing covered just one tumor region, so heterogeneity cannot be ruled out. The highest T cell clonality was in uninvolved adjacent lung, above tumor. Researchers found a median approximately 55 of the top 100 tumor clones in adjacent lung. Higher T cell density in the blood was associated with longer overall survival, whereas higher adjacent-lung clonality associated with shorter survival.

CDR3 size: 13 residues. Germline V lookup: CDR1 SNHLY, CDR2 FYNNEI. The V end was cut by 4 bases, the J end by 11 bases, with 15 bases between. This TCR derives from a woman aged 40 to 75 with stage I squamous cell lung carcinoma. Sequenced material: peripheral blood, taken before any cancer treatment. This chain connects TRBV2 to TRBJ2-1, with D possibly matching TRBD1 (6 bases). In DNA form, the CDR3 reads TGTGCCAGCAGTGTACGGACAGTTAGTCAGCAGTTCTTC. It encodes CASSVRTVSQQFF.